A selection of T cell receptor beta chains follows, all from one sample in a study of beta chain features in type 1 diabetes. The repertoire was sequenced with immunoSEQ multiplex PCR; TCRdb's copy has only in-frame clones and lacks some. The sample comprises almost 350,000 clones, 7% to 10% of which are singletons, and around 1% rests with the top ten. Sequences were obtained from central memory CD4+ T cells from blood. Receptors were obtained from a man aged 25 to 40 with type 1 diabetes. CDR3s include the opening cysteine and the closing phenylalanine or tryptophan. Fields, in order: V gene, J gene, D gene, clone size, CDR3 DNA, CDR3 protein. The D gene is left open where the match is weak. Clone size is stated in some rows and not others, as once, few, many or a class when expanded.

TRBV6-6,TRBJ2-5,TRBD1,few,TGTGCCAGCAGTCAGGGACAGGAAGGAGAGACCCAGTACTTC,CASSQGQEGETQYF
TRBV4-3,TRBJ1-1,NA,few,TGCGCCAGCAGCCAACAAGCAAGGGTAGAGGGCACTGAAGCTTTCTTT,CASSQQARVEGTEAFF
TRBV5-1,TRBJ2-7,NA,few,TGCGCCAGCAGCTTGAGGACTGCTGGGGACGAGCAGTACTTC,CASSLRTAGDEQYF
TRBV30,TRBJ1-1,NA,few,TGTGCCTGGAGTGCAAACAGGAACACTGAAGCTTTCTTT,CAWSANRNTEAFF
TRBV7-2,TRBJ2-7,NA,NA,TGTGCCAGCAGCCACGACACCGGATTCTACGAGCAGTACTTC,CASSHDTGFYEQYF
TRBV5-1,TRBJ1-1,NA,NA,TGCGCCAGCAGCTTTGTTAAGGAGGGAAACACTGAAGCTTTCTTT,CASSFVKEGNTEAFF
TRBV5-1,TRBJ1-1,TRBD1,few,TGCGCCAGCAGCAGGGATGGACAGGGCGGCACTGAAGCTTTCTTT,CASSRDGQGGTEAFF
TRBV4-3,TRBJ1-1,NA,few,TGCGCCAGCAGCCAGAGTCCACAGGGAATCCCTGAAGCTTTCTTT,CASSQSPQGIPEAFF
TRBV9,TRBJ2-1,NA,few,TGTGCCAGCAGCGTAGAAGGGCGGGGTCGCTACAATGAGCAGTTCTTC,CASSVEGRGRYNEQFF
TRBV15,TRBJ2-7,TRBD1,NA,TGTGCCACCAGCAGGGGACAGGGTATAAACCGCGAGCAGTACTTC,CATSRGQGINREQYF
TRBV10-3,TRBJ2-3,NA,many,TGTGCCATCAGTGTAGACAGTATCACAGATACGCAGTATTTT,CAISVDSITDTQYF
TRBV4-3,TRBJ2-2,NA,NA,TGCGCCAGCAGCCAAGATCAGGCTACCCTGAACACCGGGGAGCTGTTTTTT,CASSQDQATLNTGELFF
TRBV7-9,TRBJ2-2,TRBD2,NA,TGTGCCAGCAGCTTGAGCGGGGAAACCGGGGAGCTGTTTTTT,CASSLSGETGELFF
TRBV6-5,TRBJ2-6,TRBD1,NA,TGTGCCAGCAGTTACGGACAGGGGTCTGGGGCCAACGTCCTGACTTTC,CASSYGQGSGANVLTF
TRBV21-1,TRBJ1-2,NA,few,TGTGCCAGCAGCAAAGGTGGGCCCACGGGTGGCTACACCTTC,CASSKGGPTGGYTF
TRBV20-1,TRBJ1-1,NA,many,TGCAGTGCGCAGGACAGACTTGAAGCTTTCTTT,CSAQDRLEAFF
TRBV7-2,TRBJ1-1,NA,few,TGTGCCAGCAGCTTACCGATCACAGGGCAAGCTTTCTTT,CASSLPITGQAFF
TRBV6-5,TRBJ2-3,NA,NA,TGTGCCAGCAGTGCCGGGACTAGCACAGATACGCAGTATTTT,CASSAGTSTDTQYF
TRBV30,TRBJ2-5,NA,few,TGTGCCTGGACCCCGGTAACTGATCAAGAGACCCAGTACTTC,CAWTPVTDQETQYF
TRBV9,TRBJ2-7,TRBD2,few,TGTGCCAGCAGCGTAGAACCTAGCGGGGGGTACTACGAGCAGTACTTC,CASSVEPSGGYYEQYF
TRBV4-3,TRBJ2-1,TRBD2,few,TGCGCCAGCAGCCAAGCGCTAGCGGAGTCATACAATGAGCAGTTCTTC,CASSQALAESYNEQFF
TRBV11-3,TRBJ2-3,NA,few,TGTGCCAGCAGCTCACGGACCCGGGGAGATACGCAGTATTTT,CASSSRTRGDTQYF
TRBV30,TRBJ1-6,NA,NA,TGTGCCTGGAGGGGCGAAAGGAGCTCACCCCTCCACTTT,CAWRGERSSPLHF
TRBV25-1,TRBJ2-5,TRBD1,NA,TGTGCCAGCGGGGGACAGAGGCAGGTGGAGACCCAGTACTTC,CASGGQRQVETQYF
TRBV7-9,TRBJ2-3,TRBD1,NA,TGTGCCAGCAGCTTAGCAGACAGGGAAGATACGCAGTATTTT,CASSLADREDTQYF
TRBV7-9,TRBJ2-3,NA,few,TGTGCCAGCAGCCTCAGTACAGATACGCAGTATTTT,CASSLSTDTQYF
TRBV11-2,TRBJ2-7,NA,NA,TGTGCCAGCAGCTACAGGGAAATCGAGCAGTACTTC,CASSYREIEQYF
TRBV6-6,TRBJ2-3,NA,NA,TGTGCCAGCAGAGCGGACGGCCTCACAGATACGCAGTATTTT,CASRADGLTDTQYF
TRBV9,TRBJ2-2,NA,NA,TGTGCCAGCAGCGTTGACACTTATCCTCCCGGGGAGCTGTTTTTT,CASSVDTYPPGELFF
TRBV23-1,TRBJ2-7,NA,NA,TGCGCCAGCAGTCAGAGGGGGACCTACGAGCAGTACTTC,CASSQRGTYEQYF
TRBV4-3,TRBJ1-4,TRBD1,NA,TGCGCCAGCAGCCAGACAGGGGCCACCGAAAAACTGTTTTTT,CASSQTGATEKLFF
TRBV29-1,TRBJ2-3,TRBD1,NA,TGCAGCGTTGAAGATCGGGGACAGGGGGCGGATACGCAGTATTTT,CSVEDRGQGADTQYF
TRBV4-1,TRBJ2-5,NA,NA,TGCGCCAGCAGCCAAGATAGACAGTCCCAAGAGACCCAGTACTTC,CASSQDRQSQETQYF
TRBV9,TRBJ2-3,NA,NA,TGTGCCAGCAGCGTTACAGACTCTAGCACAGATACGCAGTATTTT,CASSVTDSSTDTQYF
TRBV7-2,TRBJ1-6,TRBD1,few,TGTGCCAGTTCGACAGGGACCTCACCCCTCCACTTT,CASSTGTSPLHF
TRBV18,TRBJ2-5,TRBD1,NA,TGTGCCAGCTCACCCGGGACAGGGCGACAAGAGACCCAGTACTTC,CASSPGTGRQETQYF
TRBV5-1,TRBJ2-3,TRBD2,few,TGCGCCAGCAGCGTAACGACTAGCGGTGGAACAGATACGCAGTATTTT,CASSVTTSGGTDTQYF
TRBV29-1,TRBJ1-4,NA,NA,TGCAGCGTCTGGGGTAGGGAGGGGCAAGGTGAAAAACTGTTTTTT,CSVWGREGQGEKLFF
TRBV7-9,TRBJ1-2,NA,few,TGTGCCAGCAGCCCATCGGGGGTCGATGGCTACACCTTC,CASSPSGVDGYTF
TRBV15,TRBJ2-6,NA,few,TGTGCCACCAGCAGAGATCTATCCAGGGCCAACGTCCTGACTTTC,CATSRDLSRANVLTF
TRBV7-2,TRBJ2-1,NA,NA,TGTGCCAGCAGCTCCCGCCGGGACTTGGGTGAGCAGTTCTTC,CASSSRRDLGEQFF
TRBV10-3,TRBJ2-3,TRBD1,NA,TGTGCCATCAGTGAGCGGGGACAGGGGGCAGATACGCAGTATTTT,CAISERGQGADTQYF
TRBV7-9,TRBJ2-3,TRBD2,NA,TGTGCCAGCAGCTTGGGTGTTGGCGGGGGGTACGATACGCAGTATTTT,CASSLGVGGGYDTQYF
TRBV7-2,TRBJ2-7,TRBD1,few,TGTGCCAGCAGCCTACGGACAGGGGGCGGCTACGAGCAGTACTTC,CASSLRTGGGYEQYF
TRBV5-1,TRBJ2-3,TRBD1,few,TGCGCCAGCCTAAAGGGGCAGGGGGCTGATACGCAGTATTTT,CASLKGQGADTQYF
TRBV7-2,TRBJ2-1,TRBD2,many,TGTGCCAGCAGCTCCGAACGGAGCGGGAAGTCGAGGAATGAGCAGTTCTTC,CASSSERSGKSRNEQFF
TRBV27,TRBJ2-1,NA,few,TGTGCCAGCAGTTACCGGGACCTAAATGAGCAGTTCTTC,CASSYRDLNEQFF
TRBV6-5,TRBJ1-1,TRBD1,few,TGTGCCATTCGGACAGGGGACCCCATGAACACTGAAGCTTTCTTT,CAIRTGDPMNTEAFF
TRBV2,TRBJ1-2,TRBD1,few,TGTGCCAGCAGTGATCCGACAGGGGCGGGCTATGGCTACACCTTC,CASSDPTGAGYGYTF
TRBV7-9,TRBJ1-1,TRBD1,NA,TGTGCCAGCAGCTTTGACCTACAGGGGATCGGCACTGAAGCTTTCTTT,CASSFDLQGIGTEAFF
TRBV11-2,TRBJ1-2,NA,few,TGTGCCAGCAGCTTATCCGGGGGCGCCGGCTACACCTTC,CASSLSGGAGYTF
TRBV5-6,TRBJ2-5,NA,NA,TGTGCCAGCAGCTTCTTTGGCAGCCAAGAGACCCAGTACTTC,CASSFFGSQETQYF
TRBV10-3,TRBJ2-1,TRBD2,NA,TGTGCCATCAGTGAGCCCGGGACTAGCGGGGGGGGCATTGATGAGCAGTTCTTC,CAISEPGTSGGGIDEQFF
TRBV7-2,TRBJ1-5,NA,NA,TGTGCCAGCAGCTTAGGTAGGGAGGAGAATCAGCCCCAGCATTTT,CASSLGREENQPQHF
TRBV7-2,TRBJ2-7,NA,many,TGTGCCAGCAGCTTAGCGTGGGCCTACGAGCAGTACTTC,CASSLAWAYEQYF
TRBV11-3,TRBJ2-3,NA,NA,TGTGCCAGCAGTTTAGCGGACACAGATACGCAGTATTTT,CASSLADTDTQYF
TRBV14,TRBJ2-1,NA,many,TGTGCCAGCAGCCCTTACGTCGGTGAGCAGTTCTTC,CASSPYVGEQFF
TRBV7-2,TRBJ2-5,NA,few,TGTGCCAGCAGCTTGGAAACAGGGTACCAAGAGACCCAGTACTTC,CASSLETGYQETQYF
TRBV18,TRBJ2-3,NA,few,TGTGCCAGCTCAGACTTCCCGGGCCGAGATACGCAGTATTTT,CASSDFPGRDTQYF